This TCR beta chain was recorded in a study of T cells in women clearing cervical HPV infection. Study-wide results and caveats: CIN3+ cases had significantly higher TCR richness than controls; evenness did not differ. TRBV6-7 abundance was lower in cases than controls (0.11% versus 0.16%).

This table comes from immunoSEQ multiplex PCR, and its TCRdb copy is limited to in-frame clones, with some not included. The sample table sets out 15,000 to 20,000 clones. A note on this clone: No antigen is known for it. The missing CDR3 end, 3 residues past where the read stops, is filled in from the germline J gene.

CDR1 is SGDLS, CDR2 YYNGEE, per germline. The V segment lost 0 bases and the J segment 3 bases; nucleotides outside the gene matches: 7. This CDR3 is 16 amino acids long. The J gene is TRBJ1-2, the V gene TRBV9; 8 bases are shared with TRBD1. Sample: blood buffy coat. This TCR came from a woman aged 18 to 75 with a cervical HPV16 infection that either progressed to CIN3+ or cleared (not recorded which). The CDR3 here is CASSVVPDRADYGYTF. Incomplete CDR3 DNA: TGTGCCAGCAGCGTAGTTCCGGACAGGGCGGACTATGGC.